Listed below are T cell receptor beta chains from one sample, sequenced in a study of control samples from healthy donors and cancer patients. Here immunoSEQ multiplex PCR was the method, and the copy in TCRdb shows in-frame clones only, minus some. This table has about 140,000 clones, approximately 86% appearing once. Input material: blood. The origin of the receptors is a man between 18 and 29 years old in good health. Both conserved end residues are part of each CDR3.

TRBV6-5	TRBJ2-1	CASSSPGQGLNEQFF
TRBV28	TRBJ2-7	CASSLGLSREYF
TRBV6-2/TRBV6-3	TRBJ2-1	CASSYPTSGEYYNEQFF
TRBV28	TRBJ1-2	CASGGVGGYTF
TRBV28	TRBJ2-3	CASSEGGASTDTQYF
TRBV6-4	TRBJ2-1	CASSDGTGYNEQFF
TRBV29-1	TRBJ2-7	CSVLAGTGGYEQYF
TRBV4-3	TRBJ1-3	CASSQDRAGSGNTIYF
TRBV10-1	TRBJ2-2	CASSESLRRGQYTGELFF
TRBV19	TRBJ2-7	CASSIAGRIDEQYF
TRBV4-3	TRBJ1-2	CASSTLPTPDGGWEGYTF
TRBV9	TRBJ2-1	CASSPDTAGGSYNEQFF
TRBV9	TRBJ1-1	CASSLPTGTSNTEAFF
TRBV9	TRBJ2-7	CASSANPGTAPPYEQYF
TRBV6-5	TRBJ2-5	CASRGTGPHQETQYF
TRBV5-6	TRBJ2-2	CASSFTSGELFF
TRBV6-6	TRBJ2-4	CASRDRAKNIQYF
TRBV11-2	TRBJ2-7	CASSLGLGVGTTGYEQYF
TRBV7-9	TRBJ2-4	CASSLGGAQNIQYF
TRBV15	TRBJ2-7	CATSRDLTGVDSYEQYF
TRBV15	TRBJ1-4	CATSRGQATNEKLFF
TRBV9	TRBJ1-5	CASSASYSNQPQHF
TRBV7-8	TRBJ2-3	CASSLSARWNTRQGTQYF
TRBV19	TRBJ1-5	CATRDTPNQPQHF
TRBV6-6	TRBJ2-5	CASSWDQETQYF
TRBV11-3	TRBJ2-3	CASSVGWAEDTQYF